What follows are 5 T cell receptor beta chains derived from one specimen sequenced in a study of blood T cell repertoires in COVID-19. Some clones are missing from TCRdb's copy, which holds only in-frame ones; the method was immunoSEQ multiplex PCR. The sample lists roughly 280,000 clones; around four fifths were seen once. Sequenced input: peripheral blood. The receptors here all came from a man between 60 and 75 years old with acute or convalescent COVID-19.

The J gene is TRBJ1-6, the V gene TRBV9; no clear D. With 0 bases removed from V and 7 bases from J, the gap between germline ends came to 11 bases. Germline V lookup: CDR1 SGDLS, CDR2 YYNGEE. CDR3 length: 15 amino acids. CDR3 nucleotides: TGTGCCAGCAGCGTAGATGGGGAGAGGAATTCACCCCTCCACTTT. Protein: CASSVDGERNSPLHF.

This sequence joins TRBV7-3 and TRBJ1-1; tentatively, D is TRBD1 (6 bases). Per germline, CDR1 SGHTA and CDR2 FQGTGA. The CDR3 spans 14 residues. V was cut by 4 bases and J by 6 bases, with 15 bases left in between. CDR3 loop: CASSSRTDDAEAFF. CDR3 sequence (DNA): TGTGCCAGCAGCTCACGGACAGATGACGCTGAAGCTTTCTTT. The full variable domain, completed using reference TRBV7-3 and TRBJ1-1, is GAGVSQTPSNKVTEKGKYVELRCDPISGHTALYWYRQSLGQGPEFLIYFQGTGAADDSGLPNDRFFAVRPEGSVSTLKIQRTERGDSAVYLCASSSRTDDAEAFFGQGTRLTVV.

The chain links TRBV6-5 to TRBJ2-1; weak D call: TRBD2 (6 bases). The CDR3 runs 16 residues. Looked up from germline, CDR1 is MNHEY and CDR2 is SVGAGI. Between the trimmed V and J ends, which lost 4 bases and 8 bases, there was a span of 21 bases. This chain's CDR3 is CASSSAGTPLGDEQFF. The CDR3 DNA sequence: TGTGCCAGCAGTTCGGCTGGGACTCCACTTGGGGATGAGCAGTTCTTC.

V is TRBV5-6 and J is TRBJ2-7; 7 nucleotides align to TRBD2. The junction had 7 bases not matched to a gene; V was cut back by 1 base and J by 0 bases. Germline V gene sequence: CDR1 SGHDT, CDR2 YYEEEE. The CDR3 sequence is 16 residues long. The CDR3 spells CASSLWTGGGSYEQYF. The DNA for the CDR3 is TGTGCCAGCAGCTTGTGGACGGGCGGGGGCTCCTACGAGCAGTACTTC.

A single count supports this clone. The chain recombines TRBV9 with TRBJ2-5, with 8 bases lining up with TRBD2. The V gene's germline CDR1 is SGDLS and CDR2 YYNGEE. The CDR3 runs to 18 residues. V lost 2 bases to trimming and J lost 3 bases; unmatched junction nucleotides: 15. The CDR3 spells CASSVLGAGGTLEETQYF. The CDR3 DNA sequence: TGTGCCAGCAGCGTCTTAGGTGCGGGAGGAACTCTGGAAGAGACCCAGTACTTC. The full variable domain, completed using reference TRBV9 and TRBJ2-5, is DSGVTQTPKHLITATGQRVTLRCSPRSGDLSVYWYQQSLDQGLQFLIQYYNGEERAKGNILERFSAQQFPDLHSELNLSSLELGDSALYFCASSVLGAGGTLEETQYFGPGTRLLVL.